This TCR beta chain emerged from a study of PD-L1 blockade in urothelial cancer. Study-wide findings and caveats: Durable benefit was linked to greater 3-week expansion of tumor-associated blood clones.

V dropped 0 bases and J dropped 8; count of bases not matched to a gene: 8. Germline lookup yields CDR1 LNHNV and CDR2 YYDKDF (reference sequence). This CDR3 has 17 amino acids. With respect to this clone: What it binds is unknown.

Profiling relied on immunoSEQ multiplex PCR, and the TCRdb table lists in-frame clones only, not all of them. The sample gives approximately 83,000 clones, approximately 87% of which show up once; around 7.7% is in the top ten. Time point given: peripheral blood 6 weeks after treatment start. Samples were collected from each patient before treatment and during treatment. Each patient gave between 1 and 8 of them in total. Sample: PBMCs, taken around atezolizumab (anti-PD-L1) treatment. The gene calls are TRBV15 and TRBJ2-1, with 12 bases fitting TRBD1. This TCR was sampled from a man between 65 and 85 years old with urothelial cancer. The CDR3 reads CATSRDLGTGGGYEQFF. The CDR3 region has the DNA TGTGCCACCAGCAGAGATCTAGGGACAGGGGGCGGGTATGAGCAGTTCTTC.